This passage covers 10 T cell receptor beta chains from one sample sequenced in a study of T cells in localized non-small cell lung cancer. Clones were read by immunoSEQ multiplex PCR, and TCRdb kept only the in-frame ones, dropping some. The sample yields 45,000 or so clones, around 86% seen once. The material was PBMCs, obtained before any cancer treatment. The receptors shown here come from a man between 35 and 75 years old with stage II lung adenocarcinoma.

This sequence joins TRBV5-4 and TRBJ2-7; a possible D gene is TRBD1 (5 bases). This CDR3 is 15 amino acids long. Germline V gives CDR1 SGHNT, CDR2 YYREEE (reference sequence). The V and J ends lost 4 bases and 2 bases respectively, with 16 bases between them. The CDR3 spells CASSPGPGYTYEQYF. CDR3 DNA sequence: TGTGCCAGCAGCCCTGGGCCAGGGTACACCTACGAGCAGTACTTC.

Only one count was recorded for this clone. The chain has TRBV5-4 and TRBJ1-2, with D perhaps TRBD1 (6 bases). CDR1 SGHNT and CDR2 YYREEE come from the germline V gene (reference sequence). The CDR3 consists of 15 residues. V was pared by 4 bases and J by 7 bases, with 20 bases between. This CDR3 is CASSQEGGLSGGYTF. The CDR3 DNA follows: TGTGCCAGCAGCCAAGAAGGGGGTTTAAGCGGTGGCTACACCTTC.

The V call is TRBV12-5, the J call TRBJ1-1; no firm D call. The CDR3 sequence is 13 residues long. The V end was cut by 0 bases, the J end by 10 bases, with 12 bases between. Germline V lookup: CDR1 LGHNT, CDR2 FRNRAP. Written as DNA, the CDR3 is TGTGCTAGTGGTTTGGTACCCTTCCAAGGAGCTTTCTTT. It is translated as CASGLVPFQGAFF.

This chain joins TRBV6-1 and TRBJ2-5; 7 nucleotides match TRBD2. After removal of 6 bases from V and 3 bases from J, the junction contained 4 bases not matched to a gene. CDR3 length: 13 residues. Germline V gives CDR1 MNHNS, CDR2 SASEGT. The CDR3 sequence is CASRDGLEETQYF. In nucleotides, the CDR3 is TGTGCCAGCAGAGATGGACTAGAAGAGACCCAGTACTTC.

The rearrangement joins TRBV7-9 to TRBJ1-1; TRBD1 agrees at 7 bases. The CDR3 loop spans 15 amino acids. Germline lookup yields CDR1 SEHNR and CDR2 FQNEAQ (reference sequence). V dropped 5 bases and J dropped 5; count of bases not matched to a gene: 11. CDR3 loop: CASSPVQGGGTEAFF. The CDR3 nucleotides are TGTGCCAGCAGCCCCGTCCAGGGGGGAGGAACTGAAGCTTTCTTT.

This rearrangement joins TRBV19 to TRBJ1-1, with D unclear. Germline V gene data show CDR1 as LNHDA and CDR2 as SQIVND (reference sequence). The V end was cut by 1 base, the J end by 2 bases, with 8 bases between. This CDR3 has 14 residues. CDR3 protein: CASSIAAYNTEAFF. Written as DNA, the CDR3 is TGTGCCAGTAGTATAGCGGCATACAACACTGAAGCTTTCTTT.

V usage is TRBV30 and J usage is TRBJ1-6; possible D gene TRBD1, 5 bases. CDR3 length: 13 amino acids. V was shortened by 3 bases and J by 8 bases, with 11 bases between the two germline ends. Germline V CDR1 and CDR2: GTSNPN, SVGIG (reference sequence). As DNA, the CDR3 is TGTGCCTGGAGCCAGGGCTTGGATTCACCCCTCCACTTT. It translates to CAWSQGLDSPLHF.

The gene calls are TRBV5-4 and TRBJ1-2, with a possible D match to TRBD1 (6 bases). V gave up 6 bases and J gave up 4 bases, with 13 bases separating them. Per the germline V gene, CDR1 is SGHNT and CDR2 is YYREEE (reference sequence). The length of the CDR3 is 13 residues. The DNA of the CDR3 is TGTGCCAGCACCCTACCAGGGGCCTATGGCTACACCTTC. Protein product: CASTLPGAYGYTF.

The chain employs TRBV10-3 and TRBJ2-3, with 11 bases lining up with TRBD2. The V gene's germline CDR1 is ENHRY and CDR2 SYGVKD. After removal of 0 bases from V and 2 bases from J, the junction contained 7 bases not matched to a gene. The CDR3 extends over 18 amino acids. The CDR3 coding sequence is TGTGCCATCAGTGAGTCCTCATCGGGACTAGCGGTCACAGATACGCAGTATTTT. It specifies CAISESSSGLAVTDTQYF.

The chain couples TRBV7-8 to TRBJ2-5, with D tentatively TRBD2 (5 bases). With 5 bases removed from V and 5 bases from J, the gap between germline ends came to 12 bases. This CDR3 comprises 13 residues. The germline V gene has CDR1 SGHVS and CDR2 FQNEAQ. CDR3 residues: CASSQEVGETQYF. For the CDR3, the DNA is TGTGCCAGCAGCCAGGAGGTCGGGGAGACCCAGTACTTC.